This T cell receptor beta chain was identified during a study of T cell repertoires in cytomegalovirus infection. Study-wide points: Dominating the ex vivo response were TCR beta clonotypes that were CMV-specific and HLA-C-restricted. Identification of carriers of CMV plus the relevant HLA was performed using cumulative public TCR beta family frequency.

This clonotype was counted between two and nine times. Its antigen is not known. This CDR3 has 9 residues. Germline values: CDR1 DFQATT, CDR2 SNEGSKA (reference sequence). TCRdb reprocessed the reads via MiXCR and lists one record per CDR3 protein. The sample has 150,000 or so distinct CDR3 sequences; 17% are singletons. Sequencing input: CD8+ T cells from PBMCs. V is TRBV20-1 and J is TRBJ2-3, with unresolved D. This TCR derives from a human donor in good health (CMV status not recorded). Some clones in this sample may be carry-over from other donors' samples. CDR3 nucleotide sequence: TGCAGGTTAGAAGATACGCAGTATTTT. Its translation is CRLEDTQYF.